This TCR beta chain is from a study of blood T cells in healthy people across ages. Whole-study results and caveats: Reliance upon unsorted PBMCs precluded definitive naive versus antigen-experienced comparison. Not knowing donor CMV status may have confounded expanded clonotype changes.

A sample-barcoded 5' primer and a J-beta primer mix were used in a second PCR of roughly 7 to 11 cycles. A template-switch adaptor with 12 random nucleotides tagged each cDNA molecule. Each CDR3 protein gets one entry after TCRdb re-called the 5' RACE reads with MiXCR. This table has about 1.5 million distinct CDR3 sequences, 35% to 45% appearing once. The CDR3 totals 15 residues. Germline V gene sequence: CDR1 LNHNV, CDR2 YYDKDF (reference sequence). This clonotype was picked up one time. Its target is unknown. V is TRBV15 and J is TRBJ2-1; the D gene is possibly TRBD2 (5 bases). The assigned J gene may be wrong: the sequence end matches TRBJ2-7 better. The source material was blood. The TCR was taken from a woman younger than 30 in good health. The CDR3 sequence: CATVTNRGSYNEQYF. The CDR3 DNA is TGTGCCACCGTTACCAATAGAGGGTCCTACAATGAGCAGTACTTC.